Presented here are 27 T cell receptor beta chains from one specimen sequenced in a study of regulatory T cells in long-lasting Graves disease (dated by TCRdb to 2020 to 2023). Receptor libraries were prepared by multiplex PCR. These reads were obtained on an Illumina HiSeq 4000. CDR3 regions were amplified by Arm-PCR with iRepertoire HTBI primers to construct TCR beta libraries. TCRdb reprocessing: public reads trimmed at Q25 with fastp, clones called with MiXCR, in-frame beta chains kept. Identical CDR3 protein sequences are pooled into one entry, listed with their most common genes and DNA. In this sample the table shows about half a million distinct CDR3 sequences, under 25% of which occur a single time. 10% to 15% of the sample lies in the top ten. According to the study, the label for this sample's time point signals: persistent/refractory GD, antithyroid drugs over 5 years with positive TRAb. For both TCR sequencing and RNA sequencing, RNA was extracted from PBMCs in TRIzol.

The sample was peripheral blood mononuclear cells (PBMCs), taken when the disease was refractory, from a patient treated with antithyroid drugs. These receptors came from a female donor with Graves disease.

This clonotype was observed a handful of times. This chain joins TRBV18 and TRBJ2-5; the match to TRBD2 covers 7 bases. CDR3 length equals 16 residues. The V gene end was trimmed by 6 bases and the J gene end by 0 bases; junction bases not matched to a gene: 10. Germline CDR1 is KGHSH and CDR2 is LQKENI. The CDR3 coding sequence is TGTGCCAGCTCGCCGCTAGCGGAGATCTACCAAGAGACCCAGTACTTC. As protein: CASSPLAEIYQETQYF.

The gene calls are TRBV7-9 and TRBJ1-5, with a possible D match to TRBD1 (6 bases). This CDR3 region has 16 residues. Germline-derived CDR1 and CDR2 are SEHNR and FQNEAQ (reference sequence). Trimming cost V 5 bases and J 3 bases, with 17 bases left between them. Here the CDR3 reads CASSKNRVGDNQPQHF. The CDR3 DNA reads TGTGCCAGCAGCAAGAACAGGGTGGGGGACAATCAGCCCCAGCATTTT.

This clonotype has more than one count but fewer than ten. The V gene is TRBV7-2, the J gene TRBJ2-4; D gene ambiguous. This CDR3 has 16 residues. V gave up 1 base and J gave up 2 bases, with 12 bases separating them. The V gene's germline CDR1 is SGHTA and CDR2 FQGNSA. As DNA, the CDR3 is TGTGCCAGCAGCTTAGAGTATTTAGGTACCAAAAACATTCAGTACTTC. Translation: CASSLEYLGTKNIQYF.

The chain employs TRBV6-5 and TRBJ2-7; D unclear. The germline CDR1 and CDR2 sequences are MNHEY and SVGAGI. The CDR3 consists of 12 residues. V lost 3 bases, J lost 5 bases, and 8 bases lay in between. This CDR3 is CASSYRSHEQYF. CDR3 coding DNA: TGTGCCAGCAGTTATAGGTCCCACGAGCAGTACTTC.

This clonotype was seen ten or more times. The chain recombines TRBV7-9 with TRBJ2-7, with D possibly matching TRBD1 (6 bases). This CDR3 spans 14 amino acids. Germline CDR1 is SEHNR and CDR2 is FQNEAQ (reference sequence). V lost 1 base, J lost 3 bases, and 10 bases lay in between. The chain's CDR3 is CASSLVGGRYEQYF. CDR3 nucleotides: TGTGCCAGCAGCTTAGTTGGGGGCCGCTACGAGCAGTACTTC.

This clonotype has ten or more counts. V gene TRBV30 combines with J gene TRBJ1-2, with 7 nucleotides matching TRBD1. The CDR3 totals 14 residues. V lost 0 bases, J lost 4 bases, and 5 bases stayed unmatched. Germline V lookup: CDR1 GTSNPN, CDR2 SVGIG (reference sequence). CDR3 nucleotides: TGTGCCTGGAGTGTAGGAGGGGGCAGCTATGGCTACACCTTC. It translates to CAWSVGGGSYGYTF.

In its sample, this clonotype was seen many times. This chain uses TRBV27 with TRBJ1-2; maybe TRBD1 (6 bases). The CDR3 loop spans 13 amino acids. V dropped 6 bases and J dropped 3 bases, with 11 bases sitting between them. CDR1 is MNHEY and CDR2 is SMNVEV in the germline V gene (reference sequence). CDR3 nucleotide sequence: TGTGCCAGCAGGGGGGGCAGGGACTATGGCTACACCTTC. As protein: CASRGGRDYGYTF.

With respect to this clonotype: It may be a read error: a sequence one base away is much more abundant. This chain links TRBV12-3 or TRBV12-4 with TRBJ2-2, with D tentatively TRBD1 (6 bases). V was pared by 6 bases and J by 6 bases, with 17 bases between. This CDR3 is 15 amino acids long. CDR3 sequence (DNA): TGTGCCAGCAGGCTGGGGGCAATGAGAGCCGGGGAGCTGTTTTTT. Protein sequence: CASRLGAMRAGELFF.

This clonotype showed up just a few times. The chain joins TRBV7-3 to TRBJ2-7; TRBD2 agrees at 15 bases. Germline V CDR1 and CDR2: SGHTA, FQGTGA. Trimming at V came to 5 bases and at J to 2 bases, leaving 13 bases not matched to a gene. The CDR3 is 19 residues long. In DNA, the CDR3 is TGTGCCAGCAGCGCTAACCCTCCAGGACTAGCGGGGGGGGCCTACGAGCAGTACTTC. Amino acids: CASSANPPGLAGGAYEQYF.

This clonotype was observed a single time. This sequence may be a read error, since a much larger clone differs from it by one base. The CDR3 ends on some other residue instead of the conserved phenylalanine or tryptophan, so this is likely a read error. The chain employs TRBV20-1 and TRBJ2-5; D not certain. The CDR3 sequence is 11 residues long. V was pared by 5 bases and J by 4 bases, with 8 bases between. Germline values: CDR1 DFQATT, CDR2 SNEGSKA (reference sequence). The CDR3 DNA reads TGCAGTGCTTTACTTGGAGAGACCCAGTACTCC. Amino acid sequence: CSALLGETQYS.

This clonotype was seen only a few times. Sequence at one end of the junction differs from germline and may be a read error. The V gene is TRBV19, the J gene TRBJ1-1; 10 bases align to TRBD1. Germline values: CDR1 LNHDA, CDR2 SQIVND (reference sequence). This CDR3 has 16 amino acids. The CDR3 DNA reads as TGTGCCAGTAGTCGGAGACAGGGGGCAGTGAATACTGAAGCTTTCTTT. Translation: CASSRRQGAVNTEAFF.

This clonotype was observed at least ten times. The CDR3: CASSDGRGGETQYF. Written as DNA, the CDR3 is TGTGCCAGCAGCGACGGACGTGGCGGGGAGACCCAGTACTTC. V is TRBV2 and J is TRBJ2-5, with a tentative D call TRBD2 (5 bases). Germline V gives CDR1 SNHLY, CDR2 FYNNEI. There are 14 residues in the CDR3. Trimming left V 6 bases short and J 5 bases short, with 16 bases between.

The sample holds many counts of this clonotype. The chain is built from TRBV28 and TRBJ2-2; maybe TRBD2 (5 bases). Germline lookup yields CDR1 MDHEN and CDR2 SYDVKM. The CDR3 has 13 amino acids. V lost 5 bases and J lost 7, with 11 bases in between. The CDR3: CASSVRRVGELFF. CDR3 nucleotide sequence: TGTGCCAGCAGTGTGCGGCGGGTCGGGGAGCTGTTTTTT.

The V gene is TRBV30, the J gene TRBJ2-2; perhaps D is TRBD1 or TRBD2 (5 bases each). Trimming took off 1 base at V and 5 bases at J, with 8 bases between the two ends. The length of the CDR3 is 13 residues. The germline gives CDR1 GTSNPN, CDR2 SVGIG (reference sequence). In nucleotides, the CDR3 is TGTGCCTGGAGTGGAGGGGTAACCGGGGAGCTGTTTTTT. This codes for CAWSGGVTGELFF.

This clonotype was counted many times. The CDR3 nucleotides read TGTGCCAGCAGTTTAAGGACAGTTAGCAATCAGCCCCAGCATTTT. It yields the protein CASSLRTVSNQPQHF. The V gene is TRBV28, the J gene TRBJ1-5; TRBD1 might be the D (6 bases). This CDR3 spans 15 amino acids. Trimming removed 2 bases at V and 0 bases at J, with 8 bases between. Germline V gives CDR1 MDHEN, CDR2 SYDVKM.

This chain links TRBV29-1 with TRBJ2-5; D gene uncertain. CDR1 is SQVTM and CDR2 is ANQGSEA in the germline V gene. V dropped 7 bases and J dropped 4 bases, with 10 bases sitting between them. This CDR3 spans 11 amino acids. The CDR3 loop reads CSAAPGETQYF. CDR3 in DNA: TGCAGCGCCGCTCCGGGAGAGACCCAGTACTTC.

This clonotype was observed at least ten times. The chain has TRBV12-5 and TRBJ1-4, with a weak D call TRBD1 (6 bases). The CDR3 sequence is 12 residues long. Deletions cut 6 bases from V and 4 bases from J, with 6 bases between. Germline values: CDR1 LGHNT, CDR2 FRNRAP. CDR3 nucleotides: TGTGCTAGTGGACAGGGTAATGAAAAACTGTTTTTT. Translation: CASGQGNEKLFF.

The chain links TRBV20-1 to TRBJ2-3, with a weak D call TRBD1 (5 bases). The CDR3 is 15 amino acids. V lost 4 bases, J lost 1 base, and 15 bases lay in between. Per the germline V gene, CDR1 is DFQATT and CDR2 is SNEGSKA (reference sequence). In DNA, the CDR3 is TGCAGTGCTAAAGTTGGGGCTGCCCGCACAGATACGCAGTATTTT. Translating it yields CSAKVGAARTDTQYF.

This clonotype was counted only a few times. This chain connects TRBV6-1 to TRBJ2-2; D not resolved. CDR3 length: 14 residues. Trimming took off 8 bases at V and 1 base at J, with 11 bases between the two ends. The germline gives CDR1 MNHNS, CDR2 SASEGT. The CDR3 region is CASGRSLNTGELFF. For the CDR3, the DNA is TGTGCCAGCGGCAGATCCCTGAACACCGGGGAGCTGTTTTTT.

The rearrangement joins TRBV7-2 to TRBJ1-2, with a possible D match to TRBD1 (5 bases). This CDR3 has 16 amino acids. CDR1 SGHTA and CDR2 FQGNSA come from the germline V gene. Deletions cut 2 bases from V and 8 bases from J, with 21 bases between. The CDR3: CASSLISGAQSGGYTF. Here the CDR3 DNA reads TGTGCCAGCAGCTTAATCTCCGGGGCTCAATCAGGGGGCTACACCTTC.

V gene TRBV10-3 combines with J gene TRBJ2-5; 10 bases are a match to TRBD1. Germline V gene sequence: CDR1 ENHRY, CDR2 SYGVKD. This CDR3 is built from 17 residues. Unmatched junction bases numbered 12, after V lost 3 bases and J lost 5 bases. CDR3 sequence: CAISDQGQGPSGETQYF. Written as DNA, the CDR3 is TGTGCCATCAGTGATCAGGGACAGGGGCCATCCGGGGAGACCCAGTACTTC.

At least ten counts were recorded for this clonotype. This chain uses TRBV27 with TRBJ2-5; 7 bases line up with TRBD2. V gave up 2 bases and J gave up 4 bases; unmatched junction bases: 1. This CDR3 is built from 13 residues. The germline V gene encodes CDR1 MNHEY and CDR2 SMNVEV (reference sequence). CDR3 nucleotide sequence: TGTGCCAGCAGTTTAGTAGCGGGAGAGACCCAGTACTTC. Residues: CASSLVAGETQYF.

The sample holds a few counts of this clonotype. The chain uses TRBV5-1 and TRBJ1-4; D ambiguous. Germline CDR1 reads SGHRS; CDR2 reads YFSETQ. With 4 bases removed from V and 0 bases from J, the gap between germline ends came to 13 bases. This CDR3 region has 16 residues. The CDR3 region is CASSLEPQATNEKLFF. CDR3 coding DNA: TGCGCCAGCAGCCTGGAGCCGCAGGCAACTAATGAAAAACTGTTTTTT.

This clonotype occurred many times. The chain uses TRBV12-3 or TRBV12-4 and TRBJ1-4; perhaps TRBD1 as D (5 bases). The CDR3 loop spans 14 amino acids. V lost 6 bases and J lost 5, with 13 bases in between. The CDR3 is CASRGRDANEKLFF. CDR3 nucleotides: TGTGCCAGCAGGGGACGGGACGCAAATGAAAAACTGTTTTTT.

The CDR3 sequence: CASSYSVGGVQPQHF. The CDR3 DNA is TGTGCCAGCAGTTACTCCGTTGGAGGAGTTCAGCCCCAGCATTTT. The V call is TRBV6-2 or TRBV6-3, the J call TRBJ1-5; D not certain. In germline, CDR1 is MNHEY, CDR2 SVGEGT. The CDR3 is 15 residues long. Between the trimmed V and J ends, which lost 0 bases and 6 bases, there was a span of 12 bases.

There are a few counts of this clonotype. The genes are TRBV30 and TRBJ2-2; tentative D call: TRBD1 (6 bases). CDR1 is GTSNPN and CDR2 is SVGIG in the germline V gene (reference sequence). The V gene lost 4 bases and the J gene lost 1 base, with 10 bases spanning the gap. The CDR3 runs 14 residues. CDR3 DNA sequence: TGTGCCTGGACCAGGGGTCAGAACACCGGGGAGCTGTTTTTT. Protein product: CAWTRGQNTGELFF.

The chain couples TRBV28 to TRBJ2-3, with 12 positions matching TRBD2. CDR3 length: 15 amino acids. Trimming at V came to 4 bases and at J to 5 bases, leaving 4 bases not matched to a gene. Germline-derived CDR1 and CDR2 are MDHEN and SYDVKM. DNA for the CDR3: TGTGCCAGCAGTTCCCTAGCGGGGGGGAAAGATACGCAGTATTTT. Its translation: CASSSLAGGKDTQYF.